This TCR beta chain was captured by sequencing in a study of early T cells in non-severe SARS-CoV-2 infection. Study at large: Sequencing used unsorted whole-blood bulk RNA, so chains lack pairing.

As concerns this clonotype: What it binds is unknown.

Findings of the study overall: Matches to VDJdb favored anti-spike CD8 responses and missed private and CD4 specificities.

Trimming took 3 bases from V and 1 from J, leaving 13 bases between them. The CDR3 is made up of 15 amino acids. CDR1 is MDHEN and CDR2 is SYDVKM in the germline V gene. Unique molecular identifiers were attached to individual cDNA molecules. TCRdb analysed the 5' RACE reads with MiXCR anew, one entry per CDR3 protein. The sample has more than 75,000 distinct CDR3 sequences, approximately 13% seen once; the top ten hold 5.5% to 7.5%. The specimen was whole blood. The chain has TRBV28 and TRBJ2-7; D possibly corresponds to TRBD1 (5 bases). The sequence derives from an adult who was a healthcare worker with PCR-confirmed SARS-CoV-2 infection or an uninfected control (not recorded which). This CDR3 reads CASSFAQGPSYEQYF. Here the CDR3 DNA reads TGTGCCAGCAGTTTTGCGCAGGGTCCATCCTACGAGCAGTACTTC.